These 27 T cell receptor beta chains originate from one sample sequenced in a study of T cell responses to AZD1222 COVID-19 vaccine. TCRdb's table, derived via immunoSEQ multiplex PCR, lists solely in-frame clones and lacks some. The repertoire holds 120,000 or so clones, with about 86% as singletons. Specimen: peripheral blood, collected 28 days after the second AZD1222 dose. The receptors shown here come from an adult who received the AZD1222 COVID-19 vaccine.

The chain has TRBV5-6 and TRBJ1-2, with 9 nucleotides matching TRBD1. The CDR3 has 15 amino acids. The V segment lost 4 bases and the J segment 4 bases; nucleotides outside the gene matches: 8. Germline CDR1 and CDR2: SGHDT and YYEEEE. CDR3 residues: CASSLIRDRAYGYTF. The CDR3 bases are TGTGCCAGCAGCCTGATTAGGGACAGGGCCTATGGCTACACCTTC.

V is TRBV27 and J is TRBJ1-1; D unresolved. CDR1 MNHEY and CDR2 SMNVEV come from the germline V gene (reference sequence). The CDR3 is 13 amino acids. The V and J ends lost 5 bases and 1 base respectively, with 8 bases between them. The CDR3 reads CASSTRQNTEAFF. In DNA form, the CDR3 reads TGTGCCAGCAGTACCCGACAGAACACTGAAGCTTTCTTT.

V usage is TRBV21-1 and J usage is TRBJ2-7; the table gives TRBD1 as D, unverified against the DNA. TRBV21-1 is listed as a pseudogene. This CDR3 comprises 16 residues. For the CDR3, the DNA is TGTGCCAGCAGCAAAGGGGGGACAGGGTCGACCTACGAGCAGTACTTC. It translates to CASSKGGTGSTYEQYF.

This chain links TRBV25-1 with TRBJ1-4; 7 bases line up with TRBD1. Germline assignment: CDR1 MGHDK and CDR2 SYGVNS. The CDR3 is made up of 15 amino acids. Trimming at V came to 3 bases and at J to 3 bases, leaving 4 bases not matched to a gene. The CDR3 coding sequence is TGTGCCAGCAGTGAGCCGGGACAGCCTAATGAAAAACTGTTTTTT. It specifies CASSEPGQPNEKLFF. Filled out from reference TRBV25-1 and TRBJ1-4, the complete variable domain reads EADIYQTPRYLVIGTGKKITLECSQTMGHDKMYWYQQDPGMELHLIHYSYGVNSTEKGDLSSESTVSRIRTEHFPLTLESARPSHTSQYLCASSEPGQPNEKLFFGSGTQLSVL.

There are a few counts of this clone. The rearrangement uses TRBV14 and TRBJ1-6; D call uncertain. The CDR3 is made up of 13 amino acids. Germline V gene lookup returns CDR1 SGHDN and CDR2 FVKESK. Trimming stripped 3 bases from V and 8 bases from J, with 8 bases between. The CDR3 DNA follows: TGTGCCAGCAGCCAGGACCTCTATTCACCCCTCCACTTT. Translating it yields CASSQDLYSPLHF.

The J gene is TRBJ1-6, the V gene TRBV18; D may be TRBD1 (5 bases). The germline V and J ends were trimmed by 1 base and 10 bases, with 14 bases remaining between them. The CDR3 extends over 15 amino acids. Germline loops: CDR1 KGHSH, CDR2 LQKENI. As DNA, the CDR3 is TGTGCCAGCTCACCACTGCCCGACAGAGGGTCACCCCTCCACTTT. It is translated as CASSPLPDRGSPLHF.

V is TRBV19 and J is TRBJ1-4; D might be TRBD1 (5 bases). Trimming pared 5 bases from V and 7 bases from J, leaving 17 bases between. This CDR3 is built from 15 residues. Germline loops: CDR1 LNHDA, CDR2 SQIVND (reference sequence). The CDR3 DNA follows: TGTGCCAGTAGTGACACCGCGAAGGGGAGTGAAAAACTGTTTTTT. Residues: CASSDTAKGSEKLFF.

The chain links TRBV24-1 to TRBJ1-2; TRBD1 might be the D (5 bases). This CDR3 spans 16 amino acids. Germline CDR1 and CDR2: KGHDR and SFDVKD. The V end lost 3 bases, the J end lost 0 bases, and 13 bases lay between the germline ends. CDR3 in amino acids: CATSDPHRPTNYGYTF. CDR3 nucleotide sequence: TGTGCCACCAGTGATCCCCACAGGCCGACTAACTATGGCTACACCTTC.

This clone was found once. The chain carries TRBV9 and TRBJ2-7; tentatively, D is TRBD1 or TRBD2 (5 bases each). The germline V and J ends were trimmed by 0 bases and 4 bases, with 14 bases remaining between them. CDR1 is SGDLS, CDR2 YYNGEE, per germline. This CDR3 has 15 residues. CDR3 region: CASSVAVGERYEQYF. The CDR3 DNA sequence: TGTGCCAGCAGCGTAGCGGTGGGGGAGAGGTACGAGCAGTACTTC. Combining the CDR3 with reference TRBV9 and TRBJ2-7 gives the whole variable domain DSGVTQTPKHLITATGQRVTLRCSPRSGDLSVYWYQQSLDQGLQFLIQYYNGEERAKGNILERFSAQQFPDLHSELNLSSLELGDSALYFCASSVAVGERYEQYFGPGTRLTVT.

This chain links TRBV7-8 with TRBJ2-3; 7 positions match TRBD2. Unmatched junction bases numbered 11, after V lost 6 bases and J lost 5 bases. The CDR3 is 15 residues long. The germline V gene encodes CDR1 SGHVS and CDR2 FQNEAQ. The CDR3 reads CASSTTSLIQDTQYF. CDR3 in DNA: TGTGCCAGCAGTACGACTAGCCTCATACAAGATACGCAGTATTTT.

The chain joins TRBV2 to TRBJ1-2; D is unresolved. Germline CDR1 is SNHLY and CDR2 is FYNNEI. CDR3 length: 11 residues. V dropped 10 bases and J dropped 5 bases, with 11 bases sitting between them. The CDR3: CAKRADYGYTF. CDR3 in DNA: TGTGCCAAGCGGGCGGATTATGGCTACACCTTC.

The chain has TRBV18 and TRBJ2-7, with 9 bases aligning to TRBD1. Germline CDR1 KGHSH, CDR2 LQKENI. Trimming took 6 bases from V and 2 from J; bases not matched to a gene: 5. The CDR3 extends over 14 amino acids. The CDR3 loop is CASSPGTGPYEQYF. The CDR3 DNA reads TGTGCCAGCTCGCCAGGGACAGGGCCCTACGAGCAGTACTTC.

CDR3 in DNA: TGCGCCAGCAGCTTAGGAGTAGGAGGGGGGAGCACCGGGGAGCTGTTTTTT. Translated, it gives CASSLGVGGGSTGELFF. The rearrangement links TRBV5-1 to TRBJ2-2, with D perhaps matching TRBD1 or TRBD2 (6 bases each). CDR3 size: 17 residues. Germline values: CDR1 SGHRS, CDR2 YFSETQ. V lost 2 bases and J 4 bases, leaving 18 bases between the germline ends.

This clone was seen only a few times. The chain links TRBV5-1 to TRBJ1-1; 7 bases line up with TRBD1. Germline V lookup: CDR1 SGHRS, CDR2 YFSETQ. Losses at the gene ends were 4 bases for V and 0 bases for J; bases not matched to a gene: 6. The length of the CDR3 is 15 residues. In nucleotides, the CDR3 is TGCGCCAGCAGCCAGGGACAGACGATGAACACTGAAGCTTTCTTT. It encodes CASSQGQTMNTEAFF.

The genes are TRBV3-1 (or the pseudogene TRBV3-2) and TRBJ1-5; D not certain. The CDR3 is 13 amino acids. The ends were cut back, 0 bases at V and 6 bases at J, with 6 bases in the middle. CDR1 is LGHDT, CDR2 YNNKEL, per germline (reference sequence). Here the CDR3 reads CASSQDLRQPQHF. The CDR3 bases are TGTGCCAGCAGCCAAGATCTCCGTCAGCCCCAGCATTTT.

The chain carries TRBV5-1 and TRBJ1-4; the D is unclear. Germline lookup yields CDR1 SGHRS and CDR2 YFSETQ. The V end lost 4 bases, the J end lost 4 bases, and 11 bases lay between the germline ends. The CDR3 contains 14 residues. The CDR3 coding sequence is TGCGCCAGCAGCCGGGGTTACAATAATGAAAAACTGTTTTTT. This sequence encodes CASSRGYNNEKLFF.

This clone showed up just a few times. The chain couples TRBV28 to TRBJ2-2; the D gene is possibly TRBD2 (6 bases). Germline values: CDR1 MDHEN, CDR2 SYDVKM. The CDR3 spans 14 residues. Trimming shortened V by 10 bases and J by 0 bases, and 12 bases separated the two germline ends. This CDR3 reads CATKGLPNTGELFF. CDR3 sequence (DNA): TGTGCCACCAAGGGACTCCCGAACACCGGGGAGCTGTTTTTT.

The chain joins TRBV7-9 to TRBJ2-3; D is undetermined. There are 12 residues in the CDR3. V was cut by 8 bases and J by 2 bases, with 8 bases left in between. Germline V gives CDR1 SEHNR, CDR2 FQNEAQ (reference sequence). The CDR3 loop is CASGRHTDTQYF. In DNA, the CDR3 is TGTGCCAGCGGACGCCACACAGATACGCAGTATTTT.

The rearrangement uses TRBV10-2 and TRBJ1-1; 7 bases fit TRBD1. This CDR3 is 14 amino acids long. V lost 8 bases, J lost 2 bases, and 8 bases stayed unmatched. In germline, CDR1 is WSHSY, CDR2 SAAADI. The DNA for the CDR3 is TGCGCCAGCCGACCGGGACAGATAAACACTGAAGCTTTCTTT. The encoded protein is CASRPGQINTEAFF.

This clone turned up a few times. The CDR3 reads CAGGRGKLFF. CDR3 DNA sequence: TGTGCCGGGGGACGGGGGAAACTGTTTTTT. This chain links TRBV30 with TRBJ1-4, with TRBD1 as a possible D gene (5 bases). CDR1 GTSNPN and CDR2 SVGIG come from the germline V gene (reference sequence). CDR3 length: 10 residues. The ends were cut back, 8 bases at V and 11 bases at J, with 12 bases in the middle. Supplemented by reference TRBV30 and TRBJ1-4, the full variable domain reads SQTIHQWPATLVQPVGSPLSLECTVEGTSNPNLYWYRQAAGRGLQLLFYSVGIGQISSEVPQNLSASRPQDRQFILSSKKLLLSDSGFYLCAGGRGKLFFGSGTQLSVL.

This sequence joins TRBV28 and TRBJ2-7; no definite D call. V gave up 10 bases and J gave up 1 base, with 11 bases separating them. Germline V CDR1 and CDR2: MDHEN, SYDVKM. This CDR3 is 12 amino acids long. The CDR3 region is CATLQWSYEQYF. The CDR3 nucleotides read TGTGCCACGCTACAGTGGTCCTACGAGCAGTACTTC.

This chain joins TRBV3-1 (or the pseudogene TRBV3-2) and TRBJ2-4; tentative D call: TRBD2 (5 bases). The CDR3 is made up of 14 amino acids. Trimming pared 1 base from V and 3 bases from J, leaving 7 bases between. CDR1 LGHDT and CDR2 YNNKEL come from the germline V gene (reference sequence). The CDR3, as DNA: TGTGCCAGCAGCCAAGTAGGGAGCAAAAACATTCAGTACTTC. Its protein is CASSQVGSKNIQYF.

The chain is built from TRBV5-4 and TRBJ1-6; 9 nucleotides align to TRBD1. V was pared by 7 bases and J by 7 bases, with 9 bases of the junction left unmatched. The germline CDR1 and CDR2 sequences are SGHNT and YYREEE (reference sequence). This CDR3 has 15 residues. CDR3 residues: CASAATGGRNSPLHF. The CDR3, as DNA: TGTGCCAGCGCCGCCACAGGGGGCAGGAATTCACCCCTCCACTTT.

This chain connects TRBV27 to TRBJ1-3; 7 bases agree with TRBD1. V shed 10 bases, J shed 8 bases, and the junction held 11 bases outside the gene matches. Germline V gives CDR1 MNHEY, CDR2 SMNVEV (reference sequence). CDR3 length equals 13 residues. CDR3 sequence: CANPGQNGDTIYF. For the CDR3, the DNA is TGTGCCAACCCGGGACAGAATGGCGACACCATATATTTT.

The chain couples TRBV4-1 to TRBJ2-7, with 8 bases identical to TRBD1. The CDR3 sequence is 15 residues long. The V gene's germline CDR1 is MGHRA and CDR2 YSYEKL. With V trimmed by 4 bases and J by 4 bases, 9 bases remained unmatched. In DNA, the CDR3 is TGCGCCAGCAGCCCCATGCAGGGGGCGTGGTACGAGCAGTACTTC. Protein sequence: CASSPMQGAWYEQYF.

V usage is TRBV28 and J usage is TRBJ2-7, with D possibly being TRBD1 (5 bases). The CDR3 consists of 13 residues. Germline assignment: CDR1 MDHEN and CDR2 SYDVKM. V dropped 4 bases and J dropped 2 bases, with 9 bases sitting between them. The CDR3 spells CASSSQETYEQYF. The CDR3 nucleotides read TGTGCCAGCAGTTCACAGGAAACCTACGAGCAGTACTTC. Using reference TRBV28 and TRBJ2-7 for the parts outside the CDR3, the full variable domain is DVKVTQSSRYLVKRTGEKVFLECVQDMDHENMFWYRQDPGLGLRLIYFSYDVKMKEKGDIPEGYSVSREKKERFSLILESASTNQTSMYLCASSSQETYEQYFGPGTRLTVT.

The chain joins TRBV7-3 to TRBJ1-1, with a possible D match to TRBD1 (6 bases). The CDR3 loop spans 13 amino acids. Looked up from germline, CDR1 is SGHTA and CDR2 is FQGTGA. Trimming shortened V by 5 bases and J by 2 bases, and 9 bases separated the two germline ends. The CDR3 nucleotides read TGTGCCAGCAGCCAGGGGATTAACACTGAAGCTTTCTTT. This translates into CASSQGINTEAFF.